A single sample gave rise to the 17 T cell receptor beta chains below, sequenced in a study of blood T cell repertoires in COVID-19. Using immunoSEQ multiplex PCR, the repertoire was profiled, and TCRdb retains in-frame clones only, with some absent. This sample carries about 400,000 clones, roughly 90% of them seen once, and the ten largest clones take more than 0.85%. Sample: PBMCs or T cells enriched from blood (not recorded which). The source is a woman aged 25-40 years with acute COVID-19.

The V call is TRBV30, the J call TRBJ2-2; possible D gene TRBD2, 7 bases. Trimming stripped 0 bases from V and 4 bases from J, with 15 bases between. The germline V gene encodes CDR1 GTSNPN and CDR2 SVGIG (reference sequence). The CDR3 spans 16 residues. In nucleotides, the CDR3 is TGTGCCTGGAGTGTATATGGGGGGGCGATCACCGGGGAGCTGTTTTTT. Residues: CAWSVYGGAITGELFF. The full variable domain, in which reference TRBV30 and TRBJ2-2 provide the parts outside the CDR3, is SQTIHQWPATLVQPVGSPLSLECTVEGTSNPNLYWYRQAAGRGLQLLFYSVGIGQISSEVPQNLSASRPQDRQFILSSKKLLLSDSGFYLCAWSVYGGAITGELFFGEGSRLTVL.

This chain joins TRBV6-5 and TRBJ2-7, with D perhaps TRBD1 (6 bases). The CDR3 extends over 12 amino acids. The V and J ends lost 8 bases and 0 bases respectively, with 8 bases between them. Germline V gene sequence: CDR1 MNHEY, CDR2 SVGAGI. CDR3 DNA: TGTGCCAGCTTGGACAGCTCCTACGAGCAGTACTTC. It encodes CASLDSSYEQYF.

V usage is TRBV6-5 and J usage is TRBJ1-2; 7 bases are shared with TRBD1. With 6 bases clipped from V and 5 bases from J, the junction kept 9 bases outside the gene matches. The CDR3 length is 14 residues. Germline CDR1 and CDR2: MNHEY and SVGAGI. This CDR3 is CASRGRDSAYGYTF. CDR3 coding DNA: TGTGCCAGCAGAGGAAGGGACAGTGCTTATGGCTACACCTTC.

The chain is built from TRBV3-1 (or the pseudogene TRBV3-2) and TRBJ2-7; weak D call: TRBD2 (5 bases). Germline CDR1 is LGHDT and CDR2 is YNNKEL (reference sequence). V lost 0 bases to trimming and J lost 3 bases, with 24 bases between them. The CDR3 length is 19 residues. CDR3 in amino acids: CASSQDRATIARSFYEQYF. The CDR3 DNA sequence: TGTGCCAGCAGCCAAGATAGAGCGACTATCGCCCGATCATTCTACGAGCAGTACTTC.

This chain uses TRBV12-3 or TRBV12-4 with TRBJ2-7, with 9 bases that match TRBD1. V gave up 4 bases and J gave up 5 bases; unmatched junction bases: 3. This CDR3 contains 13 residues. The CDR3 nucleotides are TGTGCCAGCAGTTGGAGGACAGGGGACGAGCAGTACTTC. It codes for CASSWRTGDEQYF.

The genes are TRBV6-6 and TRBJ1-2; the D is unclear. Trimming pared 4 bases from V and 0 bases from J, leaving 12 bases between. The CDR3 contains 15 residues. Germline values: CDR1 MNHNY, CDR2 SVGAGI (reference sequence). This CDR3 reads CASSFMGVPNYGYTF. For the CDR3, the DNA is TGTGCCAGCAGTTTCATGGGCGTCCCTAACTATGGCTACACCTTC.

The CDR3 reads CASTFDSGMTYGYTF. The CDR3 coding sequence is TGTGCCAGCACCTTTGACAGCGGGATGACCTATGGCTACACCTTC. The genes are TRBV6-4 and TRBJ1-2; maybe TRBD1 (5 bases). Germline CDR1 reads MRHNA; CDR2 reads SNTAGT. Trimming took off 7 bases at V and 4 bases at J, with 19 bases between the two ends. The CDR3 totals 15 residues.

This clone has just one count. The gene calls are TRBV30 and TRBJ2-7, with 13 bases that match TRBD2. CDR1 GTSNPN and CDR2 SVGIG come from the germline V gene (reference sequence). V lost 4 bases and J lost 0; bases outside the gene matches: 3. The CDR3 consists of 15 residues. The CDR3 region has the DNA TGTGCCTGGACCCGGACTAGCGGGAGCTCCTACGAGCAGTACTTC. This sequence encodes CAWTRTSGSSYEQYF.

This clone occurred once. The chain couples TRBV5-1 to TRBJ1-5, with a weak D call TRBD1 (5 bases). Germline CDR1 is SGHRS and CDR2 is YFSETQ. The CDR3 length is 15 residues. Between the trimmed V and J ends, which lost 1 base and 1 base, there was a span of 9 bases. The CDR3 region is CASSLIGASNQPQHF. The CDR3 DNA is TGCGCCAGCAGCTTGATAGGGGCCAGCAATCAGCCCCAGCATTTT.

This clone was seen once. CDR3 protein: CASSPVKAGVEQFF. The CDR3, as DNA: TGTGCCAGCTCACCAGTCAAAGCGGGGGTCGAGCAGTTCTTC. J is TRBJ2-1 and V is TRBV18; TRBD2 matches at 8 bases. Per germline, CDR1 KGHSH and CDR2 LQKENI. The V segment lost 2 bases and the J segment 10 bases; nucleotides outside the gene matches: 7. The CDR3 covers 14 residues.

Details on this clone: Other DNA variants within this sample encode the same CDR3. CDR3: CASSQTGNQPQHF. The DNA for the CDR3 is TGTGCCAGCAGCCAAACAGGGAATCAGCCCCAGCATTTT. This sequence joins TRBV3-1 (or the pseudogene TRBV3-2) and TRBJ1-5; D is perhaps TRBD1 (6 bases). V lost 2 bases to trimming and J lost 4 bases, with 6 bases between them. Germline CDR1 and CDR2: LGHDT and YNNKEL (reference sequence). This CDR3 comprises 13 residues.

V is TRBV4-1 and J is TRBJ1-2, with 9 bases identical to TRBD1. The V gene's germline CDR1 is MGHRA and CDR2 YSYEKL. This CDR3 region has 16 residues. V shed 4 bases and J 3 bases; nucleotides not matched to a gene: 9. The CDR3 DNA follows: TGCGCCAGCAGCCCCCGCCGGGACAGGGACTACTATGGCTACACCTTC. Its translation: CASSPRRDRDYYGYTF.

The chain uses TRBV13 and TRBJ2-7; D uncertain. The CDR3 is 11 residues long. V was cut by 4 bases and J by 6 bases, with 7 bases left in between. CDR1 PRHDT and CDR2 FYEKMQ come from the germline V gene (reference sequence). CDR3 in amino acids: CASSSPREQYF. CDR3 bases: TGTGCCAGCAGCTCCCCCCGCGAGCAGTACTTC.

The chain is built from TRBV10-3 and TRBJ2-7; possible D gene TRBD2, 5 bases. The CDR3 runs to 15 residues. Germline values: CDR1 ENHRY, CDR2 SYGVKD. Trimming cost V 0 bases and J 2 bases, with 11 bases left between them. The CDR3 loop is CAISESIGMTYEQYF. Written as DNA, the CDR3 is TGTGCCATCAGTGAGTCGATCGGGATGACCTACGAGCAGTACTTC.

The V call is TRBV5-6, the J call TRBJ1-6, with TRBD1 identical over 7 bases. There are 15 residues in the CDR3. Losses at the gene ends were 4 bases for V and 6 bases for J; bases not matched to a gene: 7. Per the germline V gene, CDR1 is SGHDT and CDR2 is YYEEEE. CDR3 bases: TGTGCCAGCAGCATTCGGACAGGTACTAATTCACCCCTCCACTTT. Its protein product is CASSIRTGTNSPLHF.

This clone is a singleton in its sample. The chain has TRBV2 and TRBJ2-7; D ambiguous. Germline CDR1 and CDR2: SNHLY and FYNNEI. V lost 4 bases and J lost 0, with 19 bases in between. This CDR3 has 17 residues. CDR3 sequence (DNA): TGTGCCAGCAGTGTGTCTCCGGCAGACCCTAGCTCCTACGAGCAGTACTTC. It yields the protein CASSVSPADPSSYEQYF.

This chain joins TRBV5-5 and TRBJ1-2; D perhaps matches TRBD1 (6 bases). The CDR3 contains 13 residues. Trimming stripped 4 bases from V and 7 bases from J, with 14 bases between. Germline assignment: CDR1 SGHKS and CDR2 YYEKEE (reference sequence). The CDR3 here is CASSKSGERGYTF. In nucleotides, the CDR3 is TGTGCCAGCAGCAAGTCAGGGGAACGTGGCTACACCTTC.